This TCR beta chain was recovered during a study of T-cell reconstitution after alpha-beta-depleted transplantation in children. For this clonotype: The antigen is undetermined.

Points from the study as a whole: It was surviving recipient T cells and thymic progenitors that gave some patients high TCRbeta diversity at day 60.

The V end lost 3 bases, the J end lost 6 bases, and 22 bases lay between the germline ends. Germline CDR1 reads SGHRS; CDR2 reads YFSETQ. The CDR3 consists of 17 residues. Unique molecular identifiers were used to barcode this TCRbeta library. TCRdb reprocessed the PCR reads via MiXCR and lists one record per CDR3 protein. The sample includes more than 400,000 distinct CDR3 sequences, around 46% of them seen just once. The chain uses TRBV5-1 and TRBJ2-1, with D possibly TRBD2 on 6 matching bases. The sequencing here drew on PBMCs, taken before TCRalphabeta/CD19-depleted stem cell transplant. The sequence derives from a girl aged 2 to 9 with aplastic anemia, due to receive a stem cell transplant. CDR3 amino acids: CASSSRPRGAMVNEQFF. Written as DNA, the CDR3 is TGCGCCAGCAGCTCCCGCCCGCGGGGAGCAATGGTCAATGAGCAGTTCTTC. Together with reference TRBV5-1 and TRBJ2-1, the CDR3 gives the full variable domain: KAGVTQTPRYLIKTRGQQVTLSCSPISGHRSVSWYQQTPGQGLQFLFEYFSETQRNKGNFPGRFSGRQFSNSRSEMNVSTLELGDSALYLCASSSRPRGAMVNEQFFGPGTRLTVL.